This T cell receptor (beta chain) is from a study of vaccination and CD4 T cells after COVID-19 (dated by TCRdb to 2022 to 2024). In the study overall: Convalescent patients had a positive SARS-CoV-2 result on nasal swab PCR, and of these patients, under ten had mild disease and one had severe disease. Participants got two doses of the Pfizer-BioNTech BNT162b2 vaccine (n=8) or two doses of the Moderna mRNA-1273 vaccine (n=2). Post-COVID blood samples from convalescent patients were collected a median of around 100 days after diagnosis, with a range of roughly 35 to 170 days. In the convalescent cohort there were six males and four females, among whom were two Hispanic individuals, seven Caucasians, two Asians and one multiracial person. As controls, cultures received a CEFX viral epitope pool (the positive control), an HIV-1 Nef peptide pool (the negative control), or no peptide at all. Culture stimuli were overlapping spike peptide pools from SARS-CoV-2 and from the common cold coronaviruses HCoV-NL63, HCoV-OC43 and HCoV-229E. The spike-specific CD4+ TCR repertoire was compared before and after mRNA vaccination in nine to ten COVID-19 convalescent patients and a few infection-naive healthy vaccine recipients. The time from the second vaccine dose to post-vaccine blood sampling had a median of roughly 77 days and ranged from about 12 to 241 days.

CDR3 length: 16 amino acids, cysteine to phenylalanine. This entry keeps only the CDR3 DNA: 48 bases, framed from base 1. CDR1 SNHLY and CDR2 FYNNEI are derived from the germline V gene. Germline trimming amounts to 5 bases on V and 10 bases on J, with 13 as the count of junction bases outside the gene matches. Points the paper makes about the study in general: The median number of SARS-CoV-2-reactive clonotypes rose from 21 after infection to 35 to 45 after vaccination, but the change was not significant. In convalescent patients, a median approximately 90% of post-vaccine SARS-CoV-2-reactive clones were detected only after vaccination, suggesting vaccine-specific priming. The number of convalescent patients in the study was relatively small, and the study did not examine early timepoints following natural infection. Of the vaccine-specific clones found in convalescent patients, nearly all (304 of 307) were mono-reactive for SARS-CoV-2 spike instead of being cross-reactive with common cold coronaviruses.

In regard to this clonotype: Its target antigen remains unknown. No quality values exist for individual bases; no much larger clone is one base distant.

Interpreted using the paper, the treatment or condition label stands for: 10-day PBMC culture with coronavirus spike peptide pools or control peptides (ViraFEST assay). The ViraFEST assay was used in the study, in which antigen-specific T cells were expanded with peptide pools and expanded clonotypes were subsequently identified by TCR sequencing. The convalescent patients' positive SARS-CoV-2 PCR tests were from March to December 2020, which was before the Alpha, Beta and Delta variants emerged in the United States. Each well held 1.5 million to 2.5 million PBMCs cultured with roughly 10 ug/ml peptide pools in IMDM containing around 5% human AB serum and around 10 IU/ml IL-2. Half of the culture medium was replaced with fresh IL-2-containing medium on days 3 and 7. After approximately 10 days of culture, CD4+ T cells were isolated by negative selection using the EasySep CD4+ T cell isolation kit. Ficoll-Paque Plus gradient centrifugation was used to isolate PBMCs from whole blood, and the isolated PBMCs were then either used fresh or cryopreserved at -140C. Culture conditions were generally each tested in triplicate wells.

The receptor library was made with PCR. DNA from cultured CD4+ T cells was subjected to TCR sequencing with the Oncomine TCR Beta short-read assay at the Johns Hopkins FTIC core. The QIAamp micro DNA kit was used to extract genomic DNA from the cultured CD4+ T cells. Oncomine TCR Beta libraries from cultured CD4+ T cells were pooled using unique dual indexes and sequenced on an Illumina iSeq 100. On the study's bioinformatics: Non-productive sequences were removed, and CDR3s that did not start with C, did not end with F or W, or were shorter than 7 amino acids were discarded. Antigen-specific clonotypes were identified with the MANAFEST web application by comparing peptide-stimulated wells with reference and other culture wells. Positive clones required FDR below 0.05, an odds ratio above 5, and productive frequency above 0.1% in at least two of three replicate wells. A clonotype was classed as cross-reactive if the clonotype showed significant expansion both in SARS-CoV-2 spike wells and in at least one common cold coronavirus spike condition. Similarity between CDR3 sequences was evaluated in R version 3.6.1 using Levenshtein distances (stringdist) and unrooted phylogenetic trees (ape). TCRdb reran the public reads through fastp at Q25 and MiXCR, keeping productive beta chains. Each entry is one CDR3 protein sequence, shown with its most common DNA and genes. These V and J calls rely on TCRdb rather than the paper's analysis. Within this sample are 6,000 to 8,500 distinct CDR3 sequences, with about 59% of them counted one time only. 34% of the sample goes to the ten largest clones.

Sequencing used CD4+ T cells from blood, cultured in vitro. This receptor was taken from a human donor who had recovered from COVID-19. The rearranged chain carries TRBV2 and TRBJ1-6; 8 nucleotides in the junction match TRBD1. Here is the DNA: TGTGCCAGCAGTTTAGGACAGGGACCGAGAAGGTCACCCCTCCACTTT. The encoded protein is CASSLGQGPRRSPLHF.